Presented here are 24 T cell receptor beta chains from one specimen sequenced in a study of shared clonotypes between healthy human individuals. Clones were sequenced by immunoSEQ multiplex PCR, and TCRdb holds only the in-frame ones, with some missing. Of over 1.4 million clones detected, roughly 96% appear once; the ten largest clones hold approximately 1.1%. The sequenced sample consisted of naive CD4+ T cells sorted from blood. As for subset: CD45RA+ positively selected. These receptors were collected from a man younger than 40 in good health.

This CDR3 is CASSFGPTGGEQYF. The CDR3 bases are TGCGCCAGCAGCTTTGGACCAACGGGGGGCGAGCAGTACTTC. The chain employs TRBV5-1 and TRBJ2-7, with 7 bases aligning to TRBD2. After removal of 2 bases from V and 6 bases from J, the junction contained 8 bases not matched to a gene. Germline values: CDR1 SGHRS, CDR2 YFSETQ. The CDR3 sequence is 14 residues long.

The rearrangement uses TRBV7-2 and TRBJ2-1; D is perhaps TRBD1 (5 bases). The CDR3 has 15 residues. The germline CDR1 and CDR2 sequences are SGHTA and FQGNSA. V was trimmed by 4 bases and J by 10 bases, leaving 20 bases between them. CDR3 loop: CASSSPGRASIEQFF. CDR3 nucleotides: TGTGCCAGCAGCTCCCCGGGCAGGGCCTCAATCGAGCAGTTCTTC.

This clone has only one observation. The rearrangement links TRBV28 to TRBJ2-7, with D possibly TRBD2 on 6 matching bases. This CDR3 region has 13 residues. V shed 3 bases and J shed 8 bases, with 14 bases lying between them. Germline V gene lookup returns CDR1 MDHEN and CDR2 SYDVKM. CDR3 region: CASSFARGTKQYF. CDR3 DNA: TGTGCCAGCAGTTTTGCCCGGGGGACGAAGCAGTACTTC.

The chain has TRBV7-9 and TRBJ2-3; 11 nucleotides agree with TRBD2. Per germline, CDR1 SEHNR and CDR2 FQNEAQ (reference sequence). The V and J ends lost 0 bases and 2 bases, in that order; junction bases with no gene match: 4. The CDR3 is 17 residues long. This chain's CDR3 is CASSLASSGRNTDTQYF. The CDR3 coding sequence is TGTGCCAGCAGCTTAGCTTCTAGCGGGAGGAACACAGATACGCAGTATTTT.

This chain links TRBV4-1 with TRBJ2-7; the D is unclear. The CDR3 sequence is 16 residues long. Germline lookup yields CDR1 MGHRA and CDR2 YSYEKL. Trimming left V 0 bases short and J 3 bases short, with 15 bases between. The CDR3 loop reads CASSQDGFTPYYEQYF. The CDR3 DNA reads TGCGCCAGCAGCCAAGATGGGTTTACCCCCTACTACGAGCAGTACTTC.

This chain's CDR3 is CASSVSHRQQGETQYF. In nucleotides, the CDR3 is TGTGCCAGCAGCGTAAGCCACCGACAACAAGGGGAGACCCAGTACTTC. The chain joins TRBV9 to TRBJ2-5; D not certain. The germline gives CDR1 SGDLS, CDR2 YYNGEE. The length of the CDR3 is 16 residues. Between the trimmed V and J ends, which lost 1 base and 5 bases, there was a span of 18 bases.

The chain combines TRBV4-1 with TRBJ2-7, with TRBD1 matching 9 bases. V dropped 4 bases and J dropped 3; count of bases not matched to a gene: 7. The CDR3 covers 15 residues. Looked up from germline, CDR1 is MGHRA and CDR2 is YSYEKL. CDR3 in DNA: TGCGCCAGCAGCCGTCCGGACAGGGGCAACTACGAGCAGTACTTC. This gives the protein CASSRPDRGNYEQYF.

This rearrangement joins TRBV6-5 to TRBJ2-7, with D unclear. CDR3 length equals 14 residues. V lost 4 bases and J lost 0, with 10 bases in between. CDR1 is MNHEY, CDR2 SVGAGI, per germline. The CDR3 loop is CASSLKESSYEQYF. In DNA form, the CDR3 reads TGTGCCAGCAGTTTGAAGGAGAGCTCCTACGAGCAGTACTTC.

The rearrangement links TRBV6-1 to TRBJ2-5; D possibly matches TRBD1 or TRBD2 (6 bases each). The CDR3 has 13 residues. V gave up 6 bases and J gave up 5 bases, with 13 bases separating them. Germline V lookup: CDR1 MNHNS, CDR2 SASEGT. The CDR3 sequence is CASRIGGGETQYF. Written as DNA, the CDR3 is TGTGCCAGCAGGATCGGAGGGGGGGAGACCCAGTACTTC.

A single count supports this clone. V gene TRBV29-1 combines with J gene TRBJ2-5; 11 bases align to TRBD2. V lost 6 bases, J lost 5 bases, and 20 bases stayed unmatched. The CDR3 covers 18 residues. Germline lookup yields CDR1 SQVTM and CDR2 ANQGSEA. The CDR3: CSVSGTTLAGGPKETQYF. CDR3 DNA sequence: TGCAGCGTAAGTGGGACAACTTTAGCGGGAGGGCCGAAGGAGACCCAGTACTTC.

The genes are TRBV7-8 and TRBJ1-2; D is undetermined. This CDR3 has 15 residues. Germline values: CDR1 SGHVS, CDR2 FQNEAQ. Trimming took 2 bases from V and 2 from J, leaving 12 bases between them. CDR3 bases: TGTGCCAGCAGCTTAAGCGGCCAGCCAAACTATGGCTACACCTTC. Amino acids: CASSLSGQPNYGYTF. Supplemented by reference TRBV7-8 and TRBJ1-2, the full variable domain reads GAGVSQSPRYKVAKRGQDVALRCDPISGHVSLFWYQQALGQGPEFLTYFQNEAQLDKSGLPSDRFFAERPEGSVSTLKIQRTQQEDSAVYLCASSLSGQPNYGYTFGSGTRLTVV.

J is TRBJ2-1 and V is TRBV28, with 10 bases fitting TRBD2. Germline CDR1 reads MDHEN; CDR2 reads SYDVKM. The V and J ends lost 6 bases and 7 bases, in that order; junction bases with no gene match: 6. This CDR3 is 14 amino acids long. CDR3 nucleotides: TGTGCCAGCAGACCGGCTAGCGGGAGAAATGAGCAGTTCTTC. Translating it yields CASRPASGRNEQFF.

The CDR3 sequence: CASRAQTPYEQYF. The CDR3 DNA follows: TGTGCCAGCAGGGCACAGACGCCCTACGAGCAGTACTTC. The V gene is TRBV6-1, the J gene TRBJ2-7; D is uncertain. The V gene lost 6 bases and the J gene lost 2 bases, with 11 bases spanning the gap. Germline V gives CDR1 MNHNS, CDR2 SASEGT. The CDR3 is 13 residues long.

The rearrangement links TRBV6-6 to TRBJ2-3; the D is unclear. This CDR3 region has 16 residues. The V gene's germline CDR1 is MNHNY and CDR2 SVGAGI (reference sequence). The V gene lost 0 bases and the J gene lost 0 bases, with 10 bases spanning the gap. The CDR3 reads CASSYSSSASTDTQYF. CDR3 nucleotide sequence: TGTGCCAGCAGTTACTCCAGCTCGGCTAGCACAGATACGCAGTATTTT.

This clone was recorded once. The genes are TRBV27 and TRBJ2-2; 9 bases agree with TRBD1. V shed 3 bases and J 6 bases; nucleotides not matched to a gene: 8. The CDR3 has 16 amino acids. The germline gives CDR1 MNHEY, CDR2 SMNVEV (reference sequence). The CDR3 spells CASSFSDRGGAGELFF. In nucleotides, the CDR3 is TGTGCCAGCAGTTTTTCGGACAGGGGTGGTGCCGGGGAGCTGTTTTTT.

The chain has TRBV10-3 and TRBJ2-1; the D call may be TRBD1 or TRBD2 (5 bases each). Germline V lookup: CDR1 ENHRY, CDR2 SYGVKD. The CDR3 is 15 residues long. V shed 4 bases and J shed 3 bases, with 13 bases lying between them. In nucleotides, the CDR3 is TGTGCCATCAGTGGGGGACGGCAGGACTACAATGAGCAGTTCTTC. It encodes CAISGGRQDYNEQFF.

The chain recombines TRBV27 with TRBJ2-7, with 12 positions matching TRBD1. This CDR3 has 18 amino acids. Unmatched junction bases numbered 14, after V lost 3 bases and J lost 5 bases. Germline V lookup: CDR1 MNHEY, CDR2 SMNVEV (reference sequence). In DNA, the CDR3 is TGTGCCAGCAGTTTTGTGGCCCGGGACAGGGGGCTTTCGGACGAGCAGTACTTC. Translating it yields CASSFVARDRGLSDEQYF.

The J gene is TRBJ1-1, the V gene TRBV29-1; unclear D gene. Per the germline V gene, CDR1 is SQVTM and CDR2 is ANQGSEA. Trimming removed 6 bases from V and 3 bases from J, with 17 bases in between. This CDR3 contains 14 residues. The CDR3: CSVHIQVADTEAFF. DNA of the CDR3: TGCAGCGTCCACATTCAGGTAGCGGACACTGAAGCTTTCTTT.

This chain uses TRBV7-9 with TRBJ1-1; D might be TRBD1 (6 bases). The CDR3 covers 17 residues. CDR1 is SEHNR, CDR2 FQNEAQ, per germline (reference sequence). V was cut by 7 bases and J by 4 bases, with 25 bases left in between. The CDR3 region has the DNA TGTGCCAGCAACTTCCCCTGGAATCAGGGGCCCTCCACTGAAGCTTTCTTT. Its protein is CASNFPWNQGPSTEAFF.

This rearrangement joins TRBV5-8 to TRBJ2-2, with D hard to call. The CDR3 is 16 amino acids. CDR1 is SGHTS, CDR2 YDEGEE, per germline. V was pared by 3 bases and J by 6 bases, with 18 bases between. The CDR3 reads CASSYKSQLTAGELFF. The CDR3 bases are TGTGCCAGCAGCTACAAGTCTCAACTTACGGCCGGGGAGCTGTTTTTT.

The V call is TRBV9, the J call TRBJ2-3, with TRBD1 matching over 7 bases. The CDR3 spans 16 residues. V was clipped by 3 bases and J by 0 bases; unmatched bases: 7. Germline V lookup: CDR1 SGDLS, CDR2 YYNGEE. Here the CDR3 reads CASSEGPGQSTDTQYF. The CDR3 DNA follows: TGTGCCAGCAGCGAGGGTCCGGGACAGAGCACAGATACGCAGTATTTT.

This chain uses TRBV5-1 with TRBJ1-2; TRBD1 matches 8 bases. The V segment lost 3 bases and the J segment 4 bases; nucleotides outside the gene matches: 17. Germline loops: CDR1 SGHRS, CDR2 YFSETQ. This CDR3 spans 18 amino acids. The DNA for the CDR3 is TGCGCCAGCAGCTCAGGGACAGGCCTACGACCCATTACCTATGGCTACACCTTC. Translating gives CASSSGTGLRPITYGYTF.

Note on this clone: Other DNA sequences of this sample code for an identical CDR3. The chain joins TRBV28 to TRBJ2-7; no clear D gene. The CDR3 contains 13 residues. Trimming cost V 6 bases and J 3 bases, with 12 bases left between them. The V gene's germline CDR1 is MDHEN and CDR2 SYDVKM. CDR3 sequence (DNA): TGTGCCAGCAGCCTCCCCCAGAACTACGAGCAGTACTTC. Translated: CASSLPQNYEQYF. Looking up the rest from reference TRBV28 and TRBJ2-7 gives the full variable domain: DVKVTQSSRYLVKRTGEKVFLECVQDMDHENMFWYRQDPGLGLRLIYFSYDVKMKEKGDIPEGYSVSREKKERFSLILESASTNQTSMYLCASSLPQNYEQYFGPGTRLTVT.

This chain uses TRBV19 with TRBJ1-2, with D perhaps matching TRBD1 (6 bases). CDR3 size: 12 residues. The germline V and J ends were trimmed by 4 bases and 3 bases, with 6 bases remaining between them. Germline V gives CDR1 LNHDA, CDR2 SQIVND (reference sequence). The CDR3 is CASSTGDYGYTF. The CDR3 DNA reads TGTGCCAGTAGTACAGGGGACTATGGCTACACCTTC.